Listed below are T cell receptor beta chains from one sample, sequenced in a study of T cell responses to AZD1222 COVID-19 vaccine. Clones were sequenced by immunoSEQ multiplex PCR, and TCRdb holds only the in-frame ones, with some missing. Among more than 65,000 clones listed, approximately 87% were seen once. This specimen consisted of peripheral blood, obtained 28 days after the second AZD1222 dose. These receptor sequences come from an adult who received the AZD1222 COVID-19 vaccine. CDR3s include the opening cysteine and the closing phenylalanine or tryptophan. A D gene is named only where the DNA matches it firmly. Only some rows state a clone size, as once, few, many or a class for expanded clones.

abundance	j_gene	v_gene	d_gene	CDR3nt	CDR3aa
-	TRBJ1-5	TRBV19	-	TGTGCCAGTAGTGGGGGGCTGGGGCAGCCCCAGCATTTT	CASSGGLGQPQHF
-	TRBJ2-5	TRBV21-1	-	TGTGCCAGCAGCAAGCGTCGACTAGCGGGGGCCCCACAAGAGACCCAGTACTTC	CASSKRRLAGAPQETQYF
-	TRBJ1-2	TRBV18	TRBD1	TGTGCCAGCTCACCGGGACAGAACCTCTATGGCTACACCTTC	CASSPGQNLYGYTF
-	TRBJ1-5	TRBV27	TRBD1	TGTGCCAGCAGTTTACAGGGGGCATCTCAGCCCCAGCATTTT	CASSLQGASQPQHF
-	TRBJ2-2	TRBV20-1	-	TGCAGTGCTAGGAGGGATATGGAGCTGTTTTTT	CSARRDMELFF
-	TRBJ2-7	TRBV11-2	-	TGTGCCAGCAGCCAGGACGTAACCTCCTACGAGCAGTACTTC	CASSQDVTSYEQYF
few	TRBJ2-3	TRBV19	-	TGTGCCAGTAGTAGCGAACCTCCATTTCCTAATACGCAGTATTTT	CASSSEPPFPNTQYF
-	TRBJ2-5	TRBV3-1/TRBV3-2	TRBD2	TGTGCCAGCAGCCGATTTCGCAGCGGGGGGGCAGAGACCCAGTACTTC	CASSRFRSGGAETQYF
-	TRBJ2-1	TRBV9	TRBD2	TGTGCCAGCAGCGTACCTAGCGGGGTCCACAATGAGCAGTTCTTC	CASSVPSGVHNEQFF
-	TRBJ1-5	TRBV20-1	-	TGCAGTGCTAGTGACCGTTTAGCCCAGCATTTT	CSASDRLAQHF
-	TRBJ2-2	TRBV5-1	-	TGCGCCAGCAGCAGCCGACCTAAGGGGGACACCGGGGAGCTGTTTTTT	CASSSRPKGDTGELFF
-	TRBJ2-7	TRBV6-5	-	TGTGCCAGCAGTCTTTGGGACGCCTACGAGCAGTACTTC	CASSLWDAYEQYF
-	TRBJ1-1	TRBV5-1	-	TGCGCCAGCAGCTTGGGTGCCGGGAACACTGAAGCTTTCTTT	CASSLGAGNTEAFF
few	TRBJ1-2	TRBV2	TRBD1	TGTGCCAGCAGAGACAGTTTGACAGGGAGTTATGGCTACACCTTC	CASRDSLTGSYGYTF
few	TRBJ2-7	TRBV10-1	-	TGCGCCAGCAGTGCGGGCACATACGAGCAGTACTTC	CASSAGTYEQYF
once	TRBJ1-1	TRBV4-1	-	TGCGCCAGCAGCCAAGTACCAAGGGCTGAAGCTTTCTTT	CASSQVPRAEAFF
-	TRBJ1-3	TRBV10-3	-	TGTGCCATCAGGGGCGGCCCGGGAAACACCATATATTTT	CAIRGGPGNTIYF
-	TRBJ1-3	TRBV19	TRBD1	TGTGCCAGTAGTCCAGGGGGAGCGTCTGGAAACACCATATATTTT	CASSPGGASGNTIYF